The 29 T cell receptor beta chains below were found in one sample sequenced in a study of blood T cell repertoires in COVID-19. Clones were sequenced by immunoSEQ multiplex PCR, and TCRdb holds only the in-frame ones, with some missing. The sample holds 200,000 to 300,000 clones, 75% to 90% seen once. The specimen sequenced was PBMCs or T cells enriched from blood (not recorded which). The receptors originated from a woman aged 40 to 55 with acute COVID-19.

The chain couples TRBV12-5 to TRBJ2-7; unclear D gene. Between the trimmed V and J ends, which lost 1 base and 4 bases, there was a span of 8 bases. The CDR3 has 13 amino acids. CDR1 is LGHNT and CDR2 is FRNRAP in the germline V gene. The CDR3: CASGLGGKYEQYF. Here the CDR3 DNA reads TGTGCTAGTGGTTTGGGCGGAAAATACGAGCAGTACTTC.

CDR3 amino acids: CASQTGPNQPQHF. The CDR3 DNA reads TGTGCCAGCCAGACAGGCCCCAATCAGCCCCAGCATTTT. The rearrangement joins TRBV19 to TRBJ1-5, with D possibly being TRBD1 (6 bases). The germline V gene encodes CDR1 LNHDA and CDR2 SQIVND (reference sequence). The CDR3 has 13 residues. The V gene lost 9 bases and the J gene lost 3 bases, with 12 bases spanning the gap.

In nucleotides, the CDR3 is TGCGCCAGCAGCCAAGATAGCGGAGAGAACACCGGGGAGCTGTTTTTT. Translation gives CASSQDSGENTGELFF. V is TRBV4-1 and J is TRBJ2-2, with D tentatively TRBD2 (6 bases). The CDR3 consists of 16 residues. Between the trimmed V and J ends, which lost 0 bases and 1 base, there was a span of 9 bases. Germline CDR1 reads MGHRA; CDR2 reads YSYEKL.

The gene calls are TRBV3-1 (or the pseudogene TRBV3-2) and TRBJ2-1; D not resolved. Trimming pared 4 bases from V and 2 bases from J, leaving 12 bases between. The CDR3 covers 15 residues. Per germline, CDR1 LGHDT and CDR2 YNNKEL (reference sequence). The CDR3 loop reads CASSPRVAAYNEQFF. CDR3 DNA sequence: TGTGCCAGCAGCCCACGGGTAGCAGCCTACAATGAGCAGTTCTTC.

This clone was counted only a few times. V usage is TRBV7-9 and J usage is TRBJ2-7; 7 nucleotides align to TRBD1. The CDR3 has 15 residues. Germline CDR1 reads SEHNR; CDR2 reads FQNEAQ (reference sequence). V was clipped by 0 bases and J by 6 bases; unmatched bases: 8. CDR3 DNA sequence: TGTGCCAGCAGCTTAGCGCGGCAGGGGGTCCCCGAGCAGTACTTC. Residues: CASSLARQGVPEQYF.

V gene TRBV7-3 combines with J gene TRBJ1-2, with 9 bases lining up with TRBD1. The V segment lost 0 bases and the J segment 4 bases; nucleotides outside the gene matches: 3. The CDR3 totals 15 residues. Germline CDR1 reads SGHTA; CDR2 reads FQGTGA. The CDR3 region has the DNA TGTGCCAGCAGCTTAACATTGGGACAGGGCTATGGCTACACCTTC. This encodes CASSLTLGQGYGYTF.

Here the CDR3 reads CATSDFSSGANVLTF. In DNA, the CDR3 is TGTGCCACCAGTGATTTTAGTTCTGGGGCCAACGTCCTGACTTTC. V gene TRBV24-1 combines with J gene TRBJ2-6, with D unresolved. This CDR3 spans 15 amino acids. In germline, CDR1 is KGHDR, CDR2 SFDVKD. Trimming left V 1 base short and J 1 base short, with 4 bases between.

The V and J genes are TRBV7-2 and TRBJ2-1; TRBD2 matches 7 bases. Germline trimming cut 2 bases from V and 8 bases from J; bases unmatched to any gene: 3. Germline CDR1 SGHTA, CDR2 FQGNSA. The CDR3 consists of 13 residues. This chain's CDR3 is CASSLLADDEQFF. CDR3 DNA sequence: TGTGCCAGCAGCTTACTAGCGGACGATGAGCAGTTCTTC.

The rearrangement links TRBV14 to TRBJ1-5; D gene ambiguous. Trimming cost V 1 base and J 5 bases, with 9 bases left between them. The CDR3 extends over 14 amino acids. The germline gives CDR1 SGHDN, CDR2 FVKESK. In DNA form, the CDR3 reads TGTGCCAGCAGCCAAGTGGGCTTAGATCAGCCCCAGCATTTT. This encodes CASSQVGLDQPQHF.

The chain has TRBV4-1 and TRBJ2-7, with D perhaps TRBD1 (6 bases). V lost 2 bases, J lost 1 base, and 15 bases lay in between. Germline CDR1 reads MGHRA; CDR2 reads YSYEKL. The CDR3 contains 16 residues. The CDR3 nucleotides read TGCGCCAGCAGCCAAACCTCCGGGACACCTTCCTACGAGCAGTACTTC. Residues: CASSQTSGTPSYEQYF.

V and J are TRBV7-3 and TRBJ2-2, with 13 bases matching TRBD2. This CDR3 is 18 amino acids long. V lost 5 bases to trimming and J lost 1 base; unmatched junction nucleotides: 7. Per the germline V gene, CDR1 is SGHTA and CDR2 is FQGTGA. The CDR3 coding sequence is TGTGCCAGCAGCGCACTAGCGGGAGGGCCAGGGAACACCGGGGAGCTGTTTTTT. Translation gives CASSALAGGPGNTGELFF.

V usage is TRBV10-2 and J usage is TRBJ2-3; 12 bases are a match to TRBD2. Unmatched junction bases numbered 7, after V lost 8 bases and J lost 1 base. The CDR3 has 16 residues. Germline assignment: CDR1 WSHSY and CDR2 SAAADI. The CDR3 loop reads CASSKRLAGGTDTQYF. CDR3 sequence (DNA): TGCGCCAGCTCAAAAAGACTAGCGGGGGGCACAGATACGCAGTATTTT.

The rearrangement links TRBV27 to TRBJ2-1, with D possibly TRBD1 on 6 matching bases. Deletions cut 6 bases from V and 0 bases from J, with 9 bases between. The germline V gene has CDR1 MNHEY and CDR2 SMNVEV (reference sequence). CDR3 length: 14 amino acids. The CDR3 is CASSDRSSYNEQFF. CDR3 in DNA: TGTGCCAGCAGCGACAGGAGCTCCTACAATGAGCAGTTCTTC.

The J gene is TRBJ2-1, the V gene TRBV5-1; 14 bases are shared with TRBD2. With 2 bases clipped from V and 7 bases from J, the junction kept 2 bases outside the gene matches. Germline CDR1 is SGHRS and CDR2 is YFSETQ. The CDR3 runs 15 residues. The CDR3: CASSFGTSGRNEQFF. CDR3 bases: TGCGCCAGCAGCTTTGGGACTAGCGGGAGAAATGAGCAGTTCTTC.

The chain couples TRBV5-8 to TRBJ1-5, with TRBD1 identical over 11 bases. CDR3 size: 15 residues. Germline V gene data show CDR1 as SGHTS and CDR2 as YDEGEE. The J segment lost 7 bases and the V segment lost 5 bases, leaving 8 bases of the junction unmatched. The CDR3 here is CASSSGTGGRQPQHF. For the CDR3, the DNA is TGTGCCAGCAGTTCCGGGACAGGGGGGCGGCAGCCCCAGCATTTT.

The V gene is TRBV3-1 (or the pseudogene TRBV3-2), the J gene TRBJ2-1; no reliable D call. The CDR3 totals 13 residues. Germline loops: CDR1 LGHDT, CDR2 YNNKEL (reference sequence). Deletions cut 0 bases from V and 8 bases from J, with 8 bases between. DNA for the CDR3: TGTGCCAGCAGCCAAGATCGGTACGATGAGCAGTTCTTC. Its protein product is CASSQDRYDEQFF.

The chain recombines TRBV3-1 (or the pseudogene TRBV3-2) with TRBJ2-7, with TRBD1 identical over 9 bases. Germline lookup yields CDR1 LGHDT and CDR2 YNNKEL (reference sequence). The CDR3 extends over 14 amino acids. V lost 4 bases, J lost 3 bases, and 4 bases stayed unmatched. In nucleotides, the CDR3 is TGTGCCAGCAGCCCCCGGGACAGGGACTACGAGCAGTACTTC. This translates into CASSPRDRDYEQYF.

V gene TRBV21-1 combines with J gene TRBJ2-2; TRBD2 is the table's D call and was not checked against the DNA. TRBV21-1 represents a pseudogene. This CDR3 is 22 amino acids long. In DNA, the CDR3 is TGTGCCAGCAGCAAAGATTCATGGGTGTTCGGCGGGAGCCCCGCGAACACCGGGGAGCTGTTTTTT. This sequence encodes CASSKDSWVFGGSPANTGELFF.

The chain links TRBV19 to TRBJ1-1; unclear D gene. The CDR3 consists of 14 residues. Per germline, CDR1 LNHDA and CDR2 SQIVND (reference sequence). Trimming pared 8 bases from V and 5 bases from J, leaving 18 bases between. CDR3 nucleotides: TGTGCCAGTCTGACCAGCGCTTTGAGAACTGAAGCTTTCTTT. It encodes CASLTSALRTEAFF.

This clone appeared once. The rearrangement links TRBV6-5 to TRBJ2-7, with unresolved D. The germline V and J ends were trimmed by 2 bases and 0 bases, with 5 bases remaining between them. The CDR3 is 13 residues long. In germline, CDR1 is MNHEY, CDR2 SVGAGI. The CDR3 nucleotides read TGTGCCAGCAGTTACAAGAGCTCCTACGAGCAGTACTTC. Translated: CASSYKSSYEQYF.

The chain has TRBV3-1 (or the pseudogene TRBV3-2) and TRBJ2-1, with D tentatively TRBD2 (6 bases). Germline V gene data show CDR1 as LGHDT and CDR2 as YNNKEL (reference sequence). V was shortened by 5 bases and J by 8 bases, with 22 bases between the two germline ends. The CDR3 has 16 amino acids. CDR3 DNA: TGTGCCAGCAGCTACTATCGACAGATCGGAGGGGATGAGCAGTTCTTC. Its protein is CASSYYRQIGGDEQFF.

The CDR3 DNA sequence: TGTGCCAGCAGTGCCAGCGGGAGGCACACAGATACGCAGTATTTT. It yields the protein CASSASGRHTDTQYF. V usage is TRBV2 and J usage is TRBJ2-3, with 9 bases fitting TRBD2. The germline V gene has CDR1 SNHLY and CDR2 FYNNEI. There are 15 residues in the CDR3. Germline trimming cut 4 bases from V and 2 bases from J; bases unmatched to any gene: 4.

This clone occurred once. The rearrangement uses TRBV7-9 and TRBJ2-7; the D gene is possibly TRBD2 (5 bases). From germline, CDR1 is SEHNR and CDR2 FQNEAQ (reference sequence). This CDR3 region has 13 residues. V was shortened by 4 bases and J by 1 base, with 8 bases between the two germline ends. The DNA of the CDR3 is TGTGCCAGCAGCTCTGGAGGATCCTACGAGCAGTACTTC. Encoded protein: CASSSGGSYEQYF.

The V and J genes are TRBV11-2 and TRBJ2-3; TRBD2 is a possible D gene (5 bases). Germline V gene lookup returns CDR1 SGHAT and CDR2 FQNNGV. Trimming removed 3 bases at V and 0 bases at J, with 13 bases between. CDR3 length: 16 amino acids. The CDR3, as DNA: TGTGCCAGCAGCTTTTCAAGCCGGACTAGCACAGATACGCAGTATTTT. Translation gives CASSFSSRTSTDTQYF.

CDR3 nucleotides: TGTGCCAGCAGCCAAGAACTAGCCAAGGGCACAGATACGCAGTATTTT. This encodes CASSQELAKGTDTQYF. The rearrangement uses TRBV14 and TRBJ2-3; D is possibly TRBD2 (6 bases). Trimming stripped 0 bases from V and 1 base from J, with 11 bases between. The CDR3 length is 16 residues. The germline CDR1 and CDR2 sequences are SGHDN and FVKESK.

The V call is TRBV6-1, the J call TRBJ1-4; the match to TRBD1 covers 7 bases. In germline, CDR1 is MNHNS, CDR2 SASEGT. The CDR3 has 14 residues. J gave up 6 bases and V 2 bases, and 3 bases lay outside the gene matches. CDR3 coding DNA: TGTGCCAGCAGTGAATTGGGACAGCATGAAAAACTGTTTTTT. It codes for CASSELGQHEKLFF.

This chain connects TRBV19 to TRBJ1-1, with D possibly being TRBD1 (5 bases). The CDR3 runs to 14 residues. Germline V gene sequence: CDR1 LNHDA, CDR2 SQIVND (reference sequence). Deletions cut 5 bases from V and 2 bases from J, with 12 bases between. The CDR3 DNA sequence: TGTGCCAGTAGTTCCCAGGGAGGAAACACTGAAGCTTTCTTT. Protein product: CASSSQGGNTEAFF.

V is TRBV7-8 and J is TRBJ2-1; 8 bases fit TRBD1. Germline CDR1 SGHVS, CDR2 FQNEAQ. The CDR3 is 15 amino acids. V lost 4 bases, J lost 7 bases, and 9 bases stayed unmatched. For the CDR3, the DNA is TGTGCCAGCAGCTGGACCGGGACAGGTTGGAATGAGCAGTTCTTC. Protein product: CASSWTGTGWNEQFF.

J is TRBJ2-3 and V is TRBV15, with D maybe TRBD1 (5 bases). The CDR3 covers 18 residues. The V gene's germline CDR1 is LNHNV and CDR2 YYDKDF (reference sequence). Trimming left V 0 bases short and J 2 bases short, with 18 bases between. DNA for the CDR3: TGTGCCACCAGCAGAGATTGGGGCGCGGCCCAATTCACAGATACGCAGTATTTT. Residues: CATSRDWGAAQFTDTQYF.